This record looks at one TCR beta chain sequence and its context. Germline V gene data show CDR1 as SGHTS and CDR2 as YDEGEE. Trimming took off 2 bases at V and 0 bases at J, with 21 bases between the two ends. The CDR3 is 19 amino acids. Measured with immunoSEQ multiplex PCR; TCRdb has only the in-frame clones, and not every one. The sample records about 300,000 clones, roughly 89% being singletons. The sample belongs to a study of blood T cell repertoires in COVID-19. This clonotype was obtained from a woman aged 25 to 45 with COVID-19, enrolled during active disease. The chain joins TRBV5-8 to TRBJ1-3, with D possibly TRBD1 on 6 matching bases. The specimen was peripheral blood. The CDR3 DNA reads as TGTGCCAGCAGCTTTAACGTTGATTGGACAGCGAGCTCTGGAAACACCATATATTTT. Translating it yields CASSFNVDWTASSGNTIYF.